Shown below are 2 T cell receptor beta chains from a single sample sequenced in a study of blood T cells in healthy people across ages (dated by TCRdb to about 2015). Library preparation employed 5' RACE. Sequencer: Illumina HiSeq 2500. The second PCR ran for roughly 7 to 11 cycles and used a J-beta primer mix along with a sample-barcoded 5' primer. TCRdb reran the public reads through fastp at Q25 and MiXCR, keeping productive beta chains. Records with the same CDR3 protein are collapsed into one entry carrying the most frequent genes and DNA. Recorded for this sample are under 1,000,000 distinct CDR3 sequences; under 40% of them occurred a single time. The top ten constitute 10% to 15% of the sample. The sequencing input was blood. The receptors stem from a man in his late teens or twenties in good health.

The chain links TRBV5-1 to TRBJ2-5; D is perhaps TRBD1 or TRBD2 (5 bases each). Trimming stripped 4 bases from V and 7 bases from J, with 20 bases between. The CDR3 consists of 15 residues. Per germline, CDR1 SGHRS and CDR2 YFSETQ. As DNA, the CDR3 is TGCGCCAGCAGCCCCGGGACCGGCGTGTTATCGACCCAGTACTTC. Translation gives CASSPGTGVLSTQYF.

Only a few counts were recorded for this clonotype. The chain couples TRBV7-3 to TRBJ2-1, with 8 bases aligning to TRBD2. Per the germline V gene, CDR1 is SGHTA and CDR2 is FQGTGA. J gave up 9 bases and V 1 base, and 14 bases lay outside the gene matches. The CDR3 is 17 amino acids. The CDR3 nucleotides are TGTGCCAGCAGCTTAAGTAGCGGCGGGGGGCAGGGAGTTGAGCAGTTCTTC. Translated, it gives CASSLSSGGGQGVEQFF. Supplemented by reference TRBV7-3 and TRBJ2-1, the full variable domain reads GAGVSQTPSNKVTEKGKYVELRCDPISGHTALYWYRQSLGQGPEFLIYFQGTGAADDSGLPNDRFFAVRPEGSVSTLKIQRTERGDSAVYLCASSLSSGGGQGVEQFFGPGTRLTVL.